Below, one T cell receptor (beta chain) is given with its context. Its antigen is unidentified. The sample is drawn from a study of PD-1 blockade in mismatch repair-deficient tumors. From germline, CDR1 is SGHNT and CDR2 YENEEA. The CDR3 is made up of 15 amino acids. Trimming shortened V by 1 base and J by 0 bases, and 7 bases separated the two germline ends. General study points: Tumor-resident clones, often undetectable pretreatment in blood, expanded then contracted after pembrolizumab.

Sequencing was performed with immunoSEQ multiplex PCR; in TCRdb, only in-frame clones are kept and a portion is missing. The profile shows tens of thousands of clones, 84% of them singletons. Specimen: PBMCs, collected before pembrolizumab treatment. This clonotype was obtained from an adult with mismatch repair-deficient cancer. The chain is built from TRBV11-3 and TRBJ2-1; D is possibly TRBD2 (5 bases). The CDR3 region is CASSLVGLSYNEQFF. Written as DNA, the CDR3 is TGTGCCAGCAGCTTAGTTGGACTCTCCTACAATGAGCAGTTCTTC.